This T cell receptor beta chain was sequenced for a study of T cells in Graves' hyperthyroidism and ophthalmopathy. This clonotype was seen ten or more times. Subjects aged 18 to 65 presented with newly diagnosed hyperthyroidism of less than 2 months' duration. The PBMCs studied were ones that came from 8.5 to 10 ml fresh peripheral blood. Researchers amplified the TCR beta CDR3 regions from RNA transcripts. The study used the HTBI primer set for a first-round RT-PCR of the TCR CDR3. TCRdb re-analysed the multiplex PCR reads in MiXCR, keeping a single row per CDR3 protein. The sample shows fewer than 350,000 distinct CDR3 sequences, approximately 14% of them seen only once. The CDR3 spans 12 residues. Trimming shortened V by 6 bases and J by 1 base, and 7 bases separated the two germline ends.

The source of this sequence is a woman aged 40 to 50 with Graves' hyperthyroidism. The V and J genes are TRBV12-3 or TRBV12-4 and TRBJ2-7; D is ambiguous. The sequencing sample was made of blood. CDR3 DNA: TGTGCCAGCAGCCCCAGATCCTACGAGCAGTACTTC. Residues: CASSPRSYEQYF.